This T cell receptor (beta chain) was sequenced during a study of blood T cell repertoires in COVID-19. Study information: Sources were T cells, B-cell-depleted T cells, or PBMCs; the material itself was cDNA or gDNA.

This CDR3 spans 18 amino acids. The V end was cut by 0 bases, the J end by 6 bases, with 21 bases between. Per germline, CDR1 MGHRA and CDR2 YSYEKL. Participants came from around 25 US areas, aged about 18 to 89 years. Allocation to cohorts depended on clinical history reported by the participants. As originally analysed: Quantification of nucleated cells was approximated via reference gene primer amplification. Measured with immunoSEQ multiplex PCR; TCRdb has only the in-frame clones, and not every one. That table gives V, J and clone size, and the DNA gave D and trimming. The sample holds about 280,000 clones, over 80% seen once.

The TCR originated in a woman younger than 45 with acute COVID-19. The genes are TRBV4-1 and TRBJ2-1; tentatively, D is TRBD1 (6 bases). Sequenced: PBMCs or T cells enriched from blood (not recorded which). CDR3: CASSQDSQQGRFGNEQFF. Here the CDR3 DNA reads TGCGCCAGCAGCCAAGATTCCCAACAGGGTCGGTTTGGCAATGAGCAGTTCTTC.